The 26 T cell receptor beta chains below all came from one sample that was sequenced in a study of Graves' ophthalmopathy and Graves' hyperthyroidism. Amplifying from RNA transcripts, the study obtained TCR beta CDR3 regions. A first-round RT-PCR used HTBI primers, followed by a second-round multiplex PCR. TCRdb re-called the multiplex PCR reads with MiXCR, one entry per CDR3 protein. The sample yields hundreds of thousands of distinct CDR3 sequences, 22% seen once. Sample: peripheral blood. The receptor source for this set is a young woman with stable Graves' hyperthyroidism. Some clones in this sample may be carry-over from other donors' samples.

This chain uses TRBV2 with TRBJ1-1; D remains ambiguous. V lost 10 bases to trimming and J lost 1 base, with 13 bases between them. The CDR3 contains 13 residues. Germline assignment: CDR1 SNHLY and CDR2 FYNNEI. The CDR3 DNA reads TGTGCCACGGCTTACGACGCGAACACTGAAGCTTTCTTT. Amino acid sequence: CATAYDANTEAFF.

This clonotype was detected only a few times. The genes are TRBV28 and TRBJ2-7; 8 nucleotides line up with TRBD2. The V gene end was trimmed by 2 bases and the J gene end by 3 bases; junction bases not matched to a gene: 9. CDR3 length: 16 residues. Germline V gene sequence: CDR1 MDHEN, CDR2 SYDVKM. This CDR3 is CASSLGAGGGGYEQYF. For the CDR3, the DNA is TGTGCCAGCAGTTTAGGGGCCGGGGGGGGAGGCTACGAGCAGTACTTC.

This clonotype was seen many times. The CDR3 loop reads CATSRAGSSHEQYF. The CDR3 nucleotides read TGTGCCACCAGCAGAGCGGGTTCTAGCCACGAGCAGTACTTC. The V gene is TRBV15, the J gene TRBJ2-7, with D possibly being TRBD2 (5 bases). Germline V lookup: CDR1 LNHNV, CDR2 YYDKDF (reference sequence). V lost 1 base, J lost 5 bases, and 12 bases lay in between. The CDR3 is 14 amino acids.

V is TRBV6-5 and J is TRBJ2-7; TRBD2 matches 7 bases. This CDR3 is built from 15 residues. The germline V gene has CDR1 MNHEY and CDR2 SVGAGI. V lost 2 bases and J lost 1; bases outside the gene matches: 5. The CDR3 DNA follows: TGTGCCAGCAGTTACGAGGTGGGAGGGTCCTACGAGCAGTACTTC. Its protein is CASSYEVGGSYEQYF.

This clonotype was counted ten times or more. The rearrangement uses TRBV7-8 and TRBJ2-1; D possibly corresponds to TRBD2 (7 bases). Germline CDR1 reads SGHVS; CDR2 reads FQNEAQ. Trimming took 0 bases from V and 7 from J, leaving 10 bases between them. The CDR3 extends over 14 amino acids. The chain's CDR3 is CASSLAGGLNEQFF. In nucleotides, the CDR3 is TGTGCCAGCAGCTTAGCGGGGGGGCTTAATGAGCAGTTCTTC.

There are many counts of this clonotype. This chain links TRBV12-3 or TRBV12-4 with TRBJ2-7; no clear D gene. The CDR3 sequence is 13 residues long. The V and J ends lost 6 bases and 3 bases respectively, with 12 bases between them. The CDR3 DNA is TGTGCCAGCAGCGCCACAGAAAACTACGAGCAGTACTTC. It encodes CASSATENYEQYF.

Ten or more counts support this clonotype. This chain uses TRBV12-3 or TRBV12-4 with TRBJ1-1; possibly TRBD1 for D (5 bases). This CDR3 is built from 17 residues. V was shortened by 2 bases and J by 2 bases, with 18 bases between the two germline ends. CDR3 region: CASSLRSLGDLNTEAFF. The CDR3 DNA reads TGTGCCAGCAGTTTACGTTCGCTAGGGGATCTTAACACTGAAGCTTTCTTT.

The CDR3 DNA is TGTGCCAGCAGTCCAAAGACGTATGGTCCCGGAAACACCATATATTTT. Amino acid sequence: CASSPKTYGPGNTIYF. J is TRBJ1-3 and V is TRBV27; no reliable D call. V lost 5 bases to trimming and J lost 4 bases, with 18 bases between them. This CDR3 spans 16 amino acids. The germline V gene has CDR1 MNHEY and CDR2 SMNVEV (reference sequence).

This rearrangement joins TRBV20-1 to TRBJ1-1, with 9 bases that match TRBD1. The germline CDR1 and CDR2 sequences are DFQATT and SNEGSKA (reference sequence). J lost 4 bases, V lost 1 base, and 13 bases had no gene match. This CDR3 has 17 amino acids. Here the CDR3 DNA reads TGCAGTGCTAGAGGAGCCGGGACAGGGATTGTCAGCACTGAAGCTTTCTTT. It codes for CSARGAGTGIVSTEAFF.

This clonotype was detected a few times. CDR3: CAWSVTGNYEQYF. CDR3 DNA sequence: TGTGCCTGGAGTGTCACAGGTAACTACGAGCAGTACTTC. The chain carries TRBV30 and TRBJ2-7, with D perhaps TRBD1 (5 bases). This CDR3 is built from 13 residues. Trimming took off 0 bases at V and 3 bases at J, with 9 bases between the two ends. Germline V gene sequence: CDR1 GTSNPN, CDR2 SVGIG (reference sequence).

The chain couples TRBV7-4 to TRBJ2-1; D might be TRBD2 (6 bases). The CDR3 is 19 amino acids. V lost 6 bases and J 4 bases, leaving 28 bases between the germline ends. Per the germline V gene, CDR1 is SGHVT and CDR2 is SQSDAQ. CDR3 coding DNA: TGTGCCAGCAGTTCCCTTGTGAGGAGGGAGACCCTTAGGTACAATGAGCAGTTCTTC. Translation: CASSSLVRRETLRYNEQFF.

In this sample, this clonotype turned up a few times. The chain recombines TRBV27 with TRBJ2-7, with D unclear. This CDR3 contains 15 residues. Germline CDR1 and CDR2: MNHEY and SMNVEV (reference sequence). Trimming took off 5 bases at V and 4 bases at J, with 18 bases between the two ends. The CDR3 sequence: CASSPGRSIAYEQYF. For the CDR3, the DNA is TGTGCCAGCAGTCCGGGTCGTTCGATTGCATACGAGCAGTACTTC.

This clonotype was detected many times. The genes are TRBV28 and TRBJ1-1; D not resolved. V lost 5 bases and J lost 4, with 11 bases in between. CDR1 is MDHEN and CDR2 is SYDVKM in the germline V gene. The CDR3 runs 13 residues. This chain's CDR3 is CASSPRGATEAFF. CDR3 DNA sequence: TGTGCCAGCAGTCCTCGGGGTGCCACTGAAGCTTTCTTT.

This clonotype showed up many times. The chain uses TRBV27 and TRBJ1-1; no clear D gene. The V gene's germline CDR1 is MNHEY and CDR2 SMNVEV (reference sequence). The V and J ends lost 0 bases and 1 base respectively, with 6 bases between them. The CDR3 covers 14 residues. CDR3 bases: TGTGCCAGCAGTTTATCATATGGGAACACTGAAGCTTTCTTT. Its translation is CASSLSYGNTEAFF.

As concerns this clonotype: A much larger clone lies a single base off, so this may be a read error. V is TRBV7-3 and J is TRBJ2-7, with a weak D call TRBD1 (6 bases). V was pared by 0 bases and J by 3 bases, with 18 bases between. The CDR3 consists of 17 residues. Germline V lookup: CDR1 SGHTA, CDR2 FQGTGA. CDR3 loop: CASSLTIPGHPLYEQYV. In DNA form, the CDR3 reads TGTGCCAGCAGCTTAACAATCCCGGGACACCCTCTCTACGAGCAGTACGTC.

This clonotype was seen many times. The chain joins TRBV12-3 or TRBV12-4 to TRBJ1-2, with D unclear. The V end was cut by 6 bases, the J end by 8 bases, with 16 bases between. The CDR3 extends over 13 amino acids. The CDR3 sequence is CASSFRSAGGYTF. CDR3 bases: TGTGCCAGCAGCTTCAGGTCAGCTGGGGGCTACACCTTC.

In this sample, this clonotype turned up a few times. The chain is built from TRBV19 and TRBJ2-7, with a tentative D call TRBD1 (5 bases). This CDR3 is 14 amino acids long. Trimming stripped 5 bases from V and 5 bases from J, with 16 bases between. Germline-derived CDR1 and CDR2 are LNHDA and SQIVND (reference sequence). The CDR3 nucleotides read TGTGCCAGTAGTCTCCAGGGCCTAAAGAACGAGCAGTACTTC. As protein: CASSLQGLKNEQYF.

Many counts were recorded for this clonotype. The chain uses TRBV29-1 and TRBJ2-7; 10 nucleotides match TRBD2. The CDR3 is 13 residues long. The V segment lost 4 bases and the J segment 5 bases; nucleotides outside the gene matches: 5. Germline V gene lookup returns CDR1 SQVTM and CDR2 ANQGSEA. The chain's CDR3 is CSVGEREGNEQYF. In DNA, the CDR3 is TGCAGCGTTGGAGAGCGGGAGGGGAACGAGCAGTACTTC.

This clonotype was detected many times. The V gene is TRBV10-3, the J gene TRBJ1-1; D call uncertain. Germline V gene lookup returns CDR1 ENHRY and CDR2 SYGVKD. The CDR3 has 11 residues. The germline V and J ends were trimmed by 10 bases and 2 bases, with 8 bases remaining between them. CDR3 nucleotides: TGTGCCACTCGCATAAACACTGAAGCTTTCTTT. Its protein product is CATRINTEAFF.

This clonotype was observed at least ten times. The chain is built from TRBV7-2 and TRBJ2-5; D may be TRBD1 (6 bases). V lost 1 base to trimming and J lost 3 bases, with 9 bases between them. This CDR3 is 14 amino acids long. Germline CDR1 reads SGHTA; CDR2 reads FQGNSA. The CDR3, as DNA: TGTGCCAGCAGCTTAGAAGAGGGGGAAGAGACCCAGTACTTC. This codes for CASSLEEGEETQYF.

The chain uses TRBV6-5 and TRBJ1-2; 8 bases are shared with TRBD1. Germline CDR1 and CDR2: MNHEY and SVGAGI. The CDR3 runs 14 residues. The ends lost 6 bases at V and 2 bases at J; junction bases unmatched: 5. CDR3 in amino acids: CASRYRGDNYGYTF. The DNA of the CDR3 is TGTGCCAGCAGATACAGGGGGGACAACTATGGCTACACCTTC.

This clonotype was recorded a few times. The V and J genes are TRBV20-1 and TRBJ2-7, with D maybe TRBD2 (5 bases). Trimming removed 1 base at V and 7 bases at J, with 11 bases between. This CDR3 spans 12 amino acids. Germline CDR1 reads DFQATT; CDR2 reads SNEGSKA (reference sequence). This chain's CDR3 is CSARAGGEEQYF. The CDR3 DNA reads TGCAGTGCTAGAGCTGGTGGGGAGGAGCAGTACTTC.

In this sample, this clonotype turned up many times. The J gene is TRBJ1-5, the V gene TRBV6-1, with D unclear. Between the trimmed V and J ends, which lost 4 bases and 2 bases, there was a span of 12 bases. This CDR3 is 15 amino acids long. The germline V gene has CDR1 MNHNS and CDR2 SASEGT. The CDR3 sequence is CASSAQGYGNQPQHF. The CDR3 bases are TGTGCCAGCAGTGCGCAAGGATATGGCAATCAGCCCCAGCATTTT.

This chain uses TRBV6-1 with TRBJ1-1; D uncertain. Germline lookup yields CDR1 MNHNS and CDR2 SASEGT. The CDR3 is made up of 13 amino acids. V lost 8 bases and J lost 3, with 13 bases in between. The CDR3 is CASSLGFHTEAFF. In DNA, the CDR3 is TGTGCCAGCTCTCTGGGGTTTCACACTGAAGCTTTCTTT.

In the case of this clonotype: One junction end disagrees with the germline gene, perhaps due to a read error. This chain connects TRBV7-2 to TRBJ2-5, with D perhaps given as TRBD1 or TRBD2 (5 bases each). The germline V gene encodes CDR1 SGHTA and CDR2 FQGNSA. CDR3 size: 14 residues. The CDR3 loop is CASSGDGDGKTRYF. DNA for the CDR3: TGTGCCAGCAGCGGCGACGGGGACGGGAAGACCCGGTACTTC. Together with reference TRBV7-2 and TRBJ2-5, the CDR3 gives the full variable domain: GAGVSQSPSNKVTEKGKDVELRCDPISGHTALYWYRQSLGQGLEFLIYFQGNSAPDKSGLPSDRFSAERTGGSVSTLTIQRTQQEDSAVYLCASSGDGDGKTRYFGPGTRLLVL.

The V call is TRBV12-3 or TRBV12-4, the J call TRBJ2-7; the D is unclear. V was pared by 3 bases and J by 9 bases, with 9 bases between. The CDR3 loop spans 11 amino acids. This CDR3 is CASSLGYWQYF. The CDR3 region has the DNA TGTGCCAGCAGTTTGGGGTATTGGCAGTACTTC.